This T cell receptor (beta chain) is drawn from a study of T cells expressing NK-cell markers. TCRdb processed the 5' RACE reads again and assigns one entry to each CDR3 protein, with no DNA. The sample data list under 500,000 distinct CDR3 sequences. The CDR3 extends over 15 amino acids. CDR1 is SQVTM, CDR2 ANQGSEA, per germline. With respect to this clonotype: Its antigen is currently unknown.

Study results and limitations: These same clonotypes (in several donors) also led the CD3+CD56-NKG2C+ fraction.

The rearrangement uses TRBV29-1 and TRBJ2-3; checking the TCRdb D call of TRBD1 is not possible without DNA. The specimen was blood T cells: a sorted CD56 or NKG2C T cell subset, CD4+ or CD8+ T cells, or bulk PBMC T cells (not recorded which). The TCR sequence derives from a woman between 18 and 70 years old in good health. The CDR3 protein is CSVGGVQGTGDTQYF.